The 16 T cell receptor beta chains listed next were all sequenced from one sample in a study of T cell responses to AZD1222 COVID-19 vaccine. The assay was immunoSEQ multiplex PCR, and TCRdb's table has in-frame clones only and misses some. This sample has some 120,000 clones, with 80% to 90% found just once. The sample in question was peripheral blood, obtained on day 0 of AZD1222 vaccination. The receptors originated from an adult in good health.

The chain couples TRBV5-4 to TRBJ2-1, with TRBD2 matching 12 bases. CDR3 length equals 19 residues. J was trimmed by 4 bases and V by 0 bases; bases with no gene match: 11. CDR1 and CDR2 from the germline V gene are SGHNT and YYREEE (reference sequence). CDR3 bases: TGTGCCAGCAGCTTGGCGGGACTAGCGGGCCTCACAGAATACAATGAGCAGTTCTTC. This translates into CASSLAGLAGLTEYNEQFF.

The chain joins TRBV19 to TRBJ2-7; 10 nucleotides agree with TRBD2. CDR1 is LNHDA, CDR2 SQIVND, per germline (reference sequence). The trim removed 2 bases at V and 0 bases at J, leaving 1 base unmatched. This CDR3 spans 15 amino acids. CDR3 loop: CASSILAGDSYEQYF. The CDR3, as DNA: TGTGCCAGTAGTATACTAGCGGGGGACTCCTACGAGCAGTACTTC.

V is TRBV11-2 and J is TRBJ1-2; TRBD1 is a possible D gene (5 bases). V was pared by 1 base and J by 4 bases, with 13 bases between. The CDR3 loop spans 15 amino acids. Germline V gene lookup returns CDR1 SGHAT and CDR2 FQNNGV. This chain's CDR3 is CASSLGRGMSYGYTF. For the CDR3, the DNA is TGTGCCAGCAGCTTAGGACGGGGGATGAGCTATGGCTACACCTTC.

The rearrangement uses TRBV7-9 and TRBJ2-3; 10 bases fit TRBD2. This CDR3 has 14 residues. Looked up from germline, CDR1 is SEHNR and CDR2 is FQNEAQ (reference sequence). V trimming: 7 bases; J trimming: 4 bases; junction bases outside the gene matches: 5. CDR3 sequence reads: CASTPTSGPDTQYF. CDR3 in DNA: TGTGCCAGCACCCCGACTAGCGGGCCAGATACGCAGTATTTT.

The chain links TRBV6-1 to TRBJ1-2; possible D gene TRBD1, 6 bases. V dropped 4 bases and J dropped 4 bases, with 13 bases sitting between them. The germline CDR1 and CDR2 sequences are MNHNS and SASEGT. The CDR3 loop spans 14 amino acids. The CDR3 sequence: CASSVADSIYGYTF. The CDR3 DNA follows: TGTGCCAGCAGTGTAGCGGACAGCATCTATGGCTACACCTTC.

This rearrangement joins TRBV5-6 to TRBJ1-4, with D perhaps matching TRBD1 (6 bases). This CDR3 has 16 residues. Trimming took 4 bases from V and 0 from J, leaving 13 bases between them. Germline V gives CDR1 SGHDT, CDR2 YYEEEE. The CDR3 DNA reads TGTGCCAGCAGCAGATGGACAGAACCAACTAATGAAAAACTGTTTTTT. This translates into CASSRWTEPTNEKLFF. The variable domain in full, with the rest retrieved from reference TRBV5-6 and TRBJ1-4, is DAGVTQSPTHLIKTRGQQVTLRCSPKSGHDTVSWYQQALGQGPQFIFQYYEEEERQRGNFPDRFSGHQFPNYSSELNVNALLLGDSALYLCASSRWTEPTNEKLFFGSGTQLSVL.

This chain connects TRBV28 to TRBJ1-5; D unclear. V lost 3 bases and J lost 9, with 9 bases in between. In germline, CDR1 is MDHEN, CDR2 SYDVKM. The CDR3 is made up of 12 amino acids. The CDR3 DNA reads as TGTGCCAGCAGTTTTCAATCGCGGCCCCAGCATTTT. It encodes CASSFQSRPQHF. The whole variable domain, remainder taken from reference TRBV28 and TRBJ1-5, is DVKVTQSSRYLVKRTGEKVFLECVQDMDHENMFWYRQDPGLGLRLIYFSYDVKMKEKGDIPEGYSVSREKKERFSLILESASTNQTSMYLCASSFQSRPQHFGDGTRLSIL.

The chain combines TRBV2 with TRBJ2-4; D ambiguous. The CDR3 loop spans 15 amino acids. Per germline, CDR1 SNHLY and CDR2 FYNNEI. Trimming took off 2 bases at V and 0 bases at J, with 8 bases between the two ends. The CDR3, as DNA: TGTGCCAGCAGTGAAACGGTTTTAGCCAAAAACATTCAGTACTTC. Its protein is CASSETVLAKNIQYF.

The CDR3 spells CASSVRMNTEAFF. Here the CDR3 DNA reads TGTGCCAGCAGCGTCCGAATGAACACTGAAGCTTTCTTT. The rearrangement uses TRBV9 and TRBJ1-1; no clear D. Germline V gene sequence: CDR1 SGDLS, CDR2 YYNGEE. V lost 2 bases and J lost 0, with 5 bases in between. The CDR3 extends over 13 amino acids. The complete variable domain, with remaining parts taken from reference TRBV9 and TRBJ1-1, reads DSGVTQTPKHLITATGQRVTLRCSPRSGDLSVYWYQQSLDQGLQFLIQYYNGEERAKGNILERFSAQQFPDLHSELNLSSLELGDSALYFCASSVRMNTEAFFGQGTRLTVV.

This clone showed up just a few times. The chain employs TRBV9 and TRBJ2-7, with 8 bases matching TRBD2. The trim removed 0 bases at V and 2 bases at J, leaving 1 base unmatched. This CDR3 region has 14 residues. Germline CDR1 and CDR2: SGDLS and YYNGEE. CDR3 region: CASSVDGRAYEQYF. The DNA for the CDR3 is TGTGCCAGCAGCGTAGACGGGAGGGCCTACGAGCAGTACTTC.

J is TRBJ1-2 and V is TRBV28, with a weak D call TRBD1 (5 bases). This CDR3 is built from 14 residues. Germline V lookup: CDR1 MDHEN, CDR2 SYDVKM. V was shortened by 7 bases and J by 0 bases, with 12 bases between the two germline ends. CDR3: CASIWGRANYGYTF. CDR3 sequence (DNA): TGTGCCAGCATTTGGGGCAGGGCTAACTATGGCTACACCTTC.

This chain connects TRBV5-1 to TRBJ2-2; D assignment may be TRBD1 or TRBD2 (5 bases each). This CDR3 spans 16 amino acids. Germline CDR1 SGHRS, CDR2 YFSETQ. V gave up 2 bases and J gave up 1 base, with 12 bases separating them. CDR3 sequence: CASSFGTAGNTGELFF. The CDR3 DNA reads TGCGCCAGCAGCTTTGGGACCGCCGGGAACACCGGGGAGCTGTTTTTT.

CDR3 loop: CASSKPNSRLITSGNTIYF. CDR3 nucleotide sequence: TGTGCCAGCAGCAAACCTAACTCCAGGCTCATCACCTCTGGAAACACCATATATTTT. The J gene is TRBJ1-3, the V gene TRBV11-2; no clear D. Trimming removed 5 bases from V and 0 bases from J, with 23 bases in between. The germline V gene encodes CDR1 SGHAT and CDR2 FQNNGV. The length of the CDR3 is 19 residues.

This clone was counted once. V is TRBV7-8 and J is TRBJ1-1; no firm D call. This CDR3 is 13 amino acids long. CDR1 is SGHVS, CDR2 FQNEAQ, per germline. Trimming removed 5 bases from V and 8 bases from J, with 15 bases in between. The DNA for the CDR3 is TGTGCCAGCAGCGCGGGCCCCCTAAGGGAAGCTTTCTTT. This translates into CASSAGPLREAFF.

This chain connects TRBV19 to TRBJ2-7; 8 bases align to TRBD1. With V trimmed by 6 bases and J by 1 base, 8 bases remained unmatched. Germline V gene data show CDR1 as LNHDA and CDR2 as SQIVND (reference sequence). CDR3 length: 15 amino acids. The CDR3: CASSQLQGGSYEQYF. The CDR3 DNA follows: TGTGCCAGTAGCCAACTACAGGGGGGATCCTACGAGCAGTACTTC.

This chain connects TRBV19 to TRBJ2-3, with D possibly TRBD2 on 6 matching bases. Trimming left V 7 bases short and J 0 bases short, with 14 bases between. The CDR3 sequence is 15 residues long. Looked up from germline, CDR1 is LNHDA and CDR2 is SQIVND (reference sequence). Here the CDR3 DNA reads TGTGCCAGTACTGATAGCGGAGGGAGCACAGATACGCAGTATTTT. Amino acid sequence: CASTDSGGSTDTQYF.